The 19 T cell receptor beta chains given below trace back to one sample, sequenced in a study of T-cell reconstitution after alpha-beta-depleted transplantation in children. TCRbeta library construction was performed incorporating unique molecular identifiers. TCRdb reprocessed the PCR reads with MiXCR, giving one entry per CDR3 protein. Here the sample spans about 540,000 distinct CDR3 sequences, about 18% being singletons. Material: PBMCs from the stem cell graft donor, obtained from the stem cell graft. Receptors originate from a human donor who donated a stem cell graft to a child with acute lymphoblastic leukemia.

The gene calls are TRBV20-1 and TRBJ2-2, with D perhaps matching TRBD1 (6 bases). CDR3 length: 14 amino acids. Trimming stripped 2 bases from V and 1 base from J, with 8 bases between. Germline V gives CDR1 DFQATT, CDR2 SNEGSKA (reference sequence). The CDR3 bases are TGCAGTGCTAGACAGGGGAAGAACACCGGGGAGCTGTTTTTT. Its translation: CSARQGKNTGELFF.

This sequence joins TRBV7-9 and TRBJ2-1; no definite D call. Trimming removed 0 bases from V and 3 bases from J, with 12 bases in between. Germline-derived CDR1 and CDR2 are SEHNR and FQNEAQ (reference sequence). CDR3 length equals 16 residues. In nucleotides, the CDR3 is TGTGCCAGCAGCTTAGCGCGGACCCCCTTCTACAATGAGCAGTTCTTC. Encoded protein: CASSLARTPFYNEQFF. Based on the CDR3 plus reference TRBV7-9 and TRBJ2-1, the full variable domain is DTGVSQNPRHKITKRGQNVTFRCDPISEHNRLYWYRQTLGQGPEFLTYFQNEAQLEKSRLLSDRFSAERPKGSFSTLEIQRTEQGDSAMYLCASSLARTPFYNEQFFGPGTRLTVL.

This clonotype has only a few counts. DNA for the CDR3: TGTGCCAGCACCCCCTGGGGCTATGAGCAGTTCTTC. Protein: CASTPWGYEQFF. This chain joins TRBV12-3 or TRBV12-4 and TRBJ2-1; a possible D gene is TRBD1 (5 bases). The V end was cut by 7 bases, the J end by 8 bases, with 12 bases between. This CDR3 is built from 12 residues.

This clonotype was seen many times. DNA for the CDR3: TGCGCCAGCAGCTTGGTCCCGGGGGCAGAAGAGACCCAGTACTTC. Amino acids: CASSLVPGAEETQYF. The chain is built from TRBV5-1 and TRBJ2-5; D is tentatively TRBD1 or TRBD2 (6 bases each). This CDR3 is built from 15 residues. With 0 bases removed from V and 3 bases from J, the gap between germline ends came to 12 bases. The germline V gene has CDR1 SGHRS and CDR2 YFSETQ. Together with reference TRBV5-1 and TRBJ2-5, the CDR3 gives the full variable domain: KAGVTQTPRYLIKTRGQQVTLSCSPISGHRSVSWYQQTPGQGLQFLFEYFSETQRNKGNFPGRFSGRQFSNSRSEMNVSTLELGDSALYLCASSLVPGAEETQYFGPGTRLLVL.

The gene calls are TRBV21-1 and TRBJ2-1; no check of the table's D call, TRBD1, against the DNA was made. TRBV21-1 is deemed a pseudogene. This CDR3 has 15 residues. CDR3 sequence: CASSKEGGPYNEQFF. In DNA form, the CDR3 reads TGTGCCAGCAGCAAAGAGGGCGGTCCCTACAATGAGCAGTTCTTC.

The chain combines TRBV7-6 with TRBJ2-7; D gene unclear. V was shortened by 5 bases and J by 2 bases, with 10 bases between the two germline ends. The germline V gene encodes CDR1 SGHVS and CDR2 FNYEAQ. This CDR3 is built from 13 residues. The CDR3 loop is CASSPLAAYEQYF. CDR3 sequence (DNA): TGTGCCAGCAGCCCTCTCGCAGCCTACGAGCAGTACTTC. Filled out from reference TRBV7-6 and TRBJ2-7, the complete variable domain reads GAGVSQSPRYKVTKRGQDVALRCDPISGHVSLYWYRQALGQGPEFLTYFNYEAQQDKSGLPNDRFSAERPEGSISTLTIQRTEQRDSAMYRCASSPLAAYEQYFGPGTRLTVT.

CDR3 protein: CASTELDTQYF. CDR3 coding DNA: TGTGCCAGCACCGAATTAGATACGCAGTATTTT. The chain couples TRBV27 to TRBJ2-3; D is undetermined. The germline gives CDR1 MNHEY, CDR2 SMNVEV (reference sequence). The V end was cut by 7 bases, the J end by 5 bases, with 7 bases between. This CDR3 contains 11 residues.

The chain combines TRBV7-6 with TRBJ1-1; no reliable D call. The CDR3 consists of 14 residues. The V end was cut by 6 bases, the J end by 1 base, with 12 bases between. Germline V gives CDR1 SGHVS, CDR2 FNYEAQ. The DNA of the CDR3 is TGTGCCAGCAGTTCTACAGCATCGAACACTGAAGCTTTCTTT. This codes for CASSSTASNTEAFF.

This sequence joins TRBV27 and TRBJ1-2, with D maybe TRBD1 (5 bases). Trimming stripped 5 bases from V and 4 bases from J, with 17 bases between. The CDR3 consists of 15 residues. CDR1 MNHEY and CDR2 SMNVEV come from the germline V gene (reference sequence). In DNA, the CDR3 is TGTGCCAGCAGTCCTACAGGAAACCGATTCTATGGCTACACCTTC. Protein: CASSPTGNRFYGYTF.

There are a few counts of this clonotype. The genes are TRBV6-5 and TRBJ2-7, with TRBD1 identical over 9 bases. This CDR3 comprises 14 residues. The ends lost 0 bases at V and 5 bases at J; junction bases unmatched: 2. Germline CDR1 is MNHEY and CDR2 is SVGAGI. CDR3 in amino acids: CASSYSQGANEQYF. CDR3 nucleotide sequence: TGTGCCAGCAGTTACTCACAGGGGGCCAACGAGCAGTACTTC.

The table lists this clonotype with a few counts. The V and J genes are TRBV20-1 and TRBJ1-4, with D possibly matching TRBD1 (5 bases). V lost 3 bases, J lost 6 bases, and 11 bases lay in between. Germline V gives CDR1 DFQATT, CDR2 SNEGSKA (reference sequence). CDR3 length: 13 amino acids. The DNA of the CDR3 is TGCAGTGCTAGTCCCAGGGATGATGAAAAACTGTTTTTT. Encoded protein: CSASPRDDEKLFF.

This clonotype was observed a few times. The gene calls are TRBV20-1 and TRBJ2-1; 9 bases fit TRBD2. This CDR3 has 14 residues. Germline-derived CDR1 and CDR2 are DFQATT and SNEGSKA (reference sequence). V lost 6 bases and J lost 2; bases outside the gene matches: 5. The CDR3 here is CSAATSGPYNEQFF. For the CDR3, the DNA is TGCAGTGCAGCGACTAGCGGCCCCTACAATGAGCAGTTCTTC.

The gene calls are TRBV6-2 or TRBV6-3 and TRBJ1-6; TRBD1 is a possible D gene (5 bases). CDR1 and CDR2 from the germline V gene are MNHEY and SVGEGT. The CDR3 contains 17 residues. Trimming removed 6 bases at V and 0 bases at J, with 15 bases between. The CDR3 DNA reads as TGTGCCAGCAGCCCGGGACCACCGAGCTCCTATAATTCACCCCTCCACTTT. This sequence encodes CASSPGPPSSYNSPLHF.

The rearrangement uses TRBV11-2 and TRBJ2-7, with D tentatively TRBD1 or TRBD2 (5 bases each). Trimming shortened V by 4 bases and J by 3 bases, and 16 bases separated the two germline ends. There are 15 residues in the CDR3. Germline CDR1 is SGHAT and CDR2 is FQNNGV. The CDR3 spells CASSSDWGTVYEQYF. The CDR3 DNA reads as TGTGCCAGCAGCTCAGACTGGGGGACGGTCTACGAGCAGTACTTC.

This clonotype was observed a handful of times. This chain connects TRBV2 to TRBJ2-3; D may be TRBD2 (5 bases). Germline V lookup: CDR1 SNHLY, CDR2 FYNNEI. Trimming shortened V by 4 bases and J by 2 bases, and 16 bases separated the two germline ends. This CDR3 comprises 16 residues. CDR3 loop: CASSVYIRDNTDTQYF. CDR3 nucleotide sequence: TGTGCCAGCAGTGTGTACATACGGGATAACACAGATACGCAGTATTTT.

This clonotype was picked up a small number of times. This chain joins TRBV15 and TRBJ2-5, with TRBD1 matching over 8 bases. Trimming took 0 bases from V and 5 from J; bases not matched to a gene: 20. The CDR3 loop spans 20 amino acids. Germline-derived CDR1 and CDR2 are LNHNV and YYDKDF (reference sequence). The CDR3: CATSRDRRTGRFGKSETQYF. DNA of the CDR3: TGTGCCACCAGCAGAGATCGGAGGACAGGGCGGTTTGGCAAGTCGGAGACCCAGTACTTC. Based on the CDR3 plus reference TRBV15 and TRBJ2-5, the full variable domain is DAMVIQNPRYQVTQFGKPVTLSCSQTLNHNVMYWYQQKSSQAPKLLFHYYDKDFNNEADTPDNFQSRRPNTSFCFLDIRSPGLGDTAMYLCATSRDRRTGRFGKSETQYFGPGTRLLVL.

The chain carries TRBV7-9 and TRBJ1-1; 9 bases line up with TRBD1. Germline CDR1 reads SEHNR; CDR2 reads FQNEAQ (reference sequence). With V trimmed by 5 bases and J by 4 bases, 8 bases remained unmatched. This CDR3 contains 15 residues. The CDR3 loop is CASSRRTGVITEAFF. CDR3 in DNA: TGTGCCAGCAGCCGACGGACAGGGGTAATCACTGAAGCTTTCTTT.

This clonotype was seen only a few times. The CDR3 DNA follows: TGTGCCAGCAGACTGCAGGGGGCCTATCAGCCCCAGCATTTT. This codes for CASRLQGAYQPQHF. V usage is TRBV6-1 and J usage is TRBJ1-5; 8 bases are shared with TRBD1. V gave up 6 bases and J gave up 5 bases; unmatched junction bases: 6. CDR3 length equals 14 residues. Germline V gene lookup returns CDR1 MNHNS and CDR2 SASEGT.

This clonotype was observed a handful of times. The chain links TRBV7-3 to TRBJ1-4; D possibly corresponds to TRBD1 (6 bases). V gave up 5 bases and J gave up 10 bases, with 14 bases separating them. CDR3 length equals 13 residues. Per the germline V gene, CDR1 is SGHTA and CDR2 is FQGTGA. The CDR3 nucleotides are TGTGCCAGCAGCCCGAACAGGGAGGGAAAACTGTTTTTT. Translated: CASSPNREGKLFF. The complete variable domain, with remaining parts taken from reference TRBV7-3 and TRBJ1-4, reads GAGVSQTPSNKVTEKGKYVELRCDPISGHTALYWYRQSLGQGPEFLIYFQGTGAADDSGLPNDRFFAVRPEGSVSTLKIQRTERGDSAVYLCASSPNREGKLFFGSGTQLSVL.